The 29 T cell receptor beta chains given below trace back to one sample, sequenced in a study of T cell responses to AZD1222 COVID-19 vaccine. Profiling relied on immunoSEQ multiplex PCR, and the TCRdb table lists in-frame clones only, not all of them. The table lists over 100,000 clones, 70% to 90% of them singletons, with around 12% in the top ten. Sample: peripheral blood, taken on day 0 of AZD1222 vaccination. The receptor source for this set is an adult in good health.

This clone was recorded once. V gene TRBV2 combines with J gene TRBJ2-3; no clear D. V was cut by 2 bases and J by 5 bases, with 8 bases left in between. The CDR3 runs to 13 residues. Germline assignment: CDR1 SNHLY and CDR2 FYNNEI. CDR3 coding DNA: TGTGCCAGCAGTGAATCCATAAAAGATACGCAGTATTTT. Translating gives CASSESIKDTQYF.

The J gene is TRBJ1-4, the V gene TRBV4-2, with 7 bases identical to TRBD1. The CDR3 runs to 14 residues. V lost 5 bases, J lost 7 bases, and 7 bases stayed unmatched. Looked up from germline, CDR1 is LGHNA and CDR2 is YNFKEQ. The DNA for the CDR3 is TGTGCCAGCAGCGACAGGGAGGGTCGTGAAAAACTGTTTTTT. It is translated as CASSDREGREKLFF.

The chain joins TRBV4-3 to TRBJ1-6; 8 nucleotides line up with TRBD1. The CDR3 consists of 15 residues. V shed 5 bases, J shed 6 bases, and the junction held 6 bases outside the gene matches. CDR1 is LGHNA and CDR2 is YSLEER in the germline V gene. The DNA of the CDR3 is TGCGCCAGCAGCGAAGGGACAGGCGTTAATTCACCCCTCCACTTT. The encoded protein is CASSEGTGVNSPLHF.

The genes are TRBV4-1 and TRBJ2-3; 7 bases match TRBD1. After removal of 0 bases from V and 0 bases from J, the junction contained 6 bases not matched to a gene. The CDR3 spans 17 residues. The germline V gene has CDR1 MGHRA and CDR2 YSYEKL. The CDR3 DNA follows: TGCGCCAGCAGCCAAGATCCGACAGGGTGGAGCACAGATACGCAGTATTTT. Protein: CASSQDPTGWSTDTQYF.

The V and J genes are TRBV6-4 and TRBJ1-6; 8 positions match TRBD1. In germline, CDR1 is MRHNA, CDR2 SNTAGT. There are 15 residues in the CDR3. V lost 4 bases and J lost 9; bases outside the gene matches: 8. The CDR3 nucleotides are TGTGCCAGCAGTGCTACCCTAGGACAGGGTTCACCCCTCCACTTT. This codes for CASSATLGQGSPLHF.

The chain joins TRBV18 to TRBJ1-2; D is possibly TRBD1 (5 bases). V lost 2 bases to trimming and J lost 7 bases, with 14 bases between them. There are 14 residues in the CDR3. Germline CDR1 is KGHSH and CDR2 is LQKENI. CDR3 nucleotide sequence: TGTGCCAGCTCACCAATAGGGGCTAAAGGTGGCTACACCTTC. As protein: CASSPIGAKGGYTF.

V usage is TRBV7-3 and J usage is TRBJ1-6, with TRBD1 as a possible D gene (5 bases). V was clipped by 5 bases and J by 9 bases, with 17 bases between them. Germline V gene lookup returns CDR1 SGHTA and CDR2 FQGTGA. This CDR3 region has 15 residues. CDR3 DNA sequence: TGTGCCAGCAGCCAAACCTCCGGGGCAGGTTCACCCCTCCACTTT. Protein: CASSQTSGAGSPLHF.

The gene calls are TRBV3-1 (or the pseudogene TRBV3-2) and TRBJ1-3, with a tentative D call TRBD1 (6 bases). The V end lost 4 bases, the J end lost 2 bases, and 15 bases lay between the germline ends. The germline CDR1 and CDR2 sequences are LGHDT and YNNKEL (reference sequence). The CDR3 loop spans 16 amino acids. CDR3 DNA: TGTGCCAGCAGCCCGAACAGGGTGAGGACTGGAAACACCATATATTTT. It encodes CASSPNRVRTGNTIYF.

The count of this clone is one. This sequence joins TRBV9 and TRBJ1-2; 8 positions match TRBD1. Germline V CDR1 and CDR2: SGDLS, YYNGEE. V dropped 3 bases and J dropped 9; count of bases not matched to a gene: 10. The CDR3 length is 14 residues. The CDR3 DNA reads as TGTGCCAGCAGCGCCACAGGGGGACAGAGACGCTACACCTTC. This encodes CASSATGGQRRYTF.

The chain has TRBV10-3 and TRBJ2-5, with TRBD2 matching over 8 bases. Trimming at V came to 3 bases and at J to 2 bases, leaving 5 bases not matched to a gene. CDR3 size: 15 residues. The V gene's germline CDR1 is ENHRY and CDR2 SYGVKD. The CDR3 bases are TGTGCCATCAGTGATACGCGCGGGAGGCAAGAGACCCAGTACTTC. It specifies CAISDTRGRQETQYF.

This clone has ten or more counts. CDR3 coding DNA: TGCGCCAGCAGCTTGCTTCCCGGGGGCGGCTACACCTTC. Translation gives CASSLLPGGGYTF. V usage is TRBV5-1 and J usage is TRBJ1-2; a weak D match, TRBD1 (6 bases). V was shortened by 1 base and J by 8 bases, with 12 bases between the two germline ends. The germline gives CDR1 SGHRS, CDR2 YFSETQ. The CDR3 sequence is 13 residues long.

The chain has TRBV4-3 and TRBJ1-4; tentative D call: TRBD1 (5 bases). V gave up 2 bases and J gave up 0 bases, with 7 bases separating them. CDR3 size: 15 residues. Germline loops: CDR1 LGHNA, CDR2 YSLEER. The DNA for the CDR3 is TGCGCCAGCAGCCAAAAAGGGGCAACTAATGAAAAACTGTTTTTT. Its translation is CASSQKGATNEKLFF.

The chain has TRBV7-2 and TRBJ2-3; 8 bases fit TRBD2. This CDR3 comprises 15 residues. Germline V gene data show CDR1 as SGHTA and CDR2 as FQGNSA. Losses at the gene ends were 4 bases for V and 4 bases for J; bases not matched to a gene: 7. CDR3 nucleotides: TGTGCCAGCAGCTCTAGCGGGCCCGGGTCAGATACGCAGTATTTT. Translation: CASSSSGPGSDTQYF.

Here the CDR3 reads CASTQQPLGNTEAFF. The CDR3 DNA sequence: TGCGCCAGCACGCAGCAACCCCTGGGGAACACTGAAGCTTTCTTT. J is TRBJ1-1 and V is TRBV5-1; D unclear. The CDR3 loop spans 15 amino acids. Germline V gives CDR1 SGHRS, CDR2 YFSETQ. V lost 6 bases and J lost 1, with 16 bases in between.

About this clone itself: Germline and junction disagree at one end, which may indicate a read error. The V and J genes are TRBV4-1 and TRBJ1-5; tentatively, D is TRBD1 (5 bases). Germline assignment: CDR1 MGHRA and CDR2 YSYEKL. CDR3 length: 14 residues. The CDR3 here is CASSQDGSRQLQHF. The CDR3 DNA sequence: TGCGCCAGCAGCCAAGATGGGAGTAGACAGCTCCAGCATTTT.

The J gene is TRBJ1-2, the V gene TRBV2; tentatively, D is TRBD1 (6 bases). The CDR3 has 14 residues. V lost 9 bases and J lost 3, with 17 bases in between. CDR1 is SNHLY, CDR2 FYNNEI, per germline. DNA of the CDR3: TGTGCCAGTGGAGGGACACCCCCGGACTATGGCTACACCTTC. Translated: CASGGTPPDYGYTF.

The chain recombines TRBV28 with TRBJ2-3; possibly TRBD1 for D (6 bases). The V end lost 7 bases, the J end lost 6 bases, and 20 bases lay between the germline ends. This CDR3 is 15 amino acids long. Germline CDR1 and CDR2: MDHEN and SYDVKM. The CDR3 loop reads CASTEGETTIDTQYF. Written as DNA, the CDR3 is TGTGCCAGCACCGAGGGGGAGACTACCATTGATACGCAGTATTTT.

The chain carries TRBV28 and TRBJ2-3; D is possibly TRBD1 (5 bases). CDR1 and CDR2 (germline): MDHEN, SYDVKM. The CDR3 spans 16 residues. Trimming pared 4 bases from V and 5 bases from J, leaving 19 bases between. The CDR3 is CASSSTGSGVQDTQYF. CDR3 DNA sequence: TGTGCCAGCAGTTCAACAGGATCCGGAGTTCAAGATACGCAGTATTTT.

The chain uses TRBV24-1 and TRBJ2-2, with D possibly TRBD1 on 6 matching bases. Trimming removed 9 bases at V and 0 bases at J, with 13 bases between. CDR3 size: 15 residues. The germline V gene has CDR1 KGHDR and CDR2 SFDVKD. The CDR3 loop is CATADRSPNTGELFF. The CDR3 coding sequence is TGTGCCACCGCCGACAGGAGTCCGAACACCGGGGAGCTGTTTTTT.

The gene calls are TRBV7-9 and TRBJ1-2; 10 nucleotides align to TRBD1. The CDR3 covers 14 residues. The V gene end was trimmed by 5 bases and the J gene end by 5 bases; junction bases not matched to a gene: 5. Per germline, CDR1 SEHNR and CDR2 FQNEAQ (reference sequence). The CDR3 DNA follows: TGTGCCAGCAGCCAAGGGACAGGGGTTTATGGCTACACCTTC. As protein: CASSQGTGVYGYTF.

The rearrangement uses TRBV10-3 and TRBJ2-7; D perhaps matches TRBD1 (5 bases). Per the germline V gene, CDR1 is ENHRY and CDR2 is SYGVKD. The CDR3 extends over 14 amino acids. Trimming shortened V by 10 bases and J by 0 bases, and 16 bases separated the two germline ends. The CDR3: CATQPDKSSYEQYF. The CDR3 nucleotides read TGTGCCACCCAGCCGGACAAGTCCTCCTACGAGCAGTACTTC.

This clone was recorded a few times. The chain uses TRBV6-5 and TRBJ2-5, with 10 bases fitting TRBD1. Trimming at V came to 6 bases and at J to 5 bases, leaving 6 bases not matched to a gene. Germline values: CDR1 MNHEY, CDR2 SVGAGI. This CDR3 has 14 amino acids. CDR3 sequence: CASRGTGEWETQYF. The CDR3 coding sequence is TGTGCCAGCAGGGGGACAGGGGAATGGGAGACCCAGTACTTC.

The CDR3 is CASSPRQANEKLFF. Here the CDR3 DNA reads TGTGCCAGCTCACCACGACAAGCTAATGAAAAACTGTTTTTT. This chain uses TRBV18 with TRBJ1-4; D call uncertain. Germline V gene data show CDR1 as KGHSH and CDR2 as LQKENI. The CDR3 is 14 amino acids. Trimming shortened V by 1 base and J by 3 bases, and 6 bases separated the two germline ends.

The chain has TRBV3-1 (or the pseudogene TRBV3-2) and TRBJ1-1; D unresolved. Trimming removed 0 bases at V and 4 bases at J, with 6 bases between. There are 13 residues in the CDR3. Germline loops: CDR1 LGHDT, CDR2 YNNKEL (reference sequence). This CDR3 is CASSQETLTEAFF. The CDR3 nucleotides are TGTGCCAGCAGCCAAGAAACCCTCACTGAAGCTTTCTTT.

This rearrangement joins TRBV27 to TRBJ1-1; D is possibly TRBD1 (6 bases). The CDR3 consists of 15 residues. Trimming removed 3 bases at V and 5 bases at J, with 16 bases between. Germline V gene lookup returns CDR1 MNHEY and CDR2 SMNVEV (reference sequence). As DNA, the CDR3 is TGTGCCAGCAGTTTTAATCCAGGGGCGAAGACTGAAGCTTTCTTT. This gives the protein CASSFNPGAKTEAFF.

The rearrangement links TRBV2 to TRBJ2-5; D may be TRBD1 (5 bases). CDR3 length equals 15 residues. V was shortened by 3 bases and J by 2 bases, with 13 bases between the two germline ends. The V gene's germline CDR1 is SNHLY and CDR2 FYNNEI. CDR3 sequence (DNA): TGTGCCAGCAGTGAGGCAGGGTTAGGGCAAGAGACCCAGTACTTC. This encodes CASSEAGLGQETQYF. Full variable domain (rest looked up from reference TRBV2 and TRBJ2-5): EPEVTQTPSHQVTQMGQEVILRCVPISNHLYFYWYRQILGQKVEFLVSFYNNEISEKSEIFDDQFSVERPDGSNFTLKIRSTKLEDSAMYFCASSEAGLGQETQYFGPGTRLLVL.

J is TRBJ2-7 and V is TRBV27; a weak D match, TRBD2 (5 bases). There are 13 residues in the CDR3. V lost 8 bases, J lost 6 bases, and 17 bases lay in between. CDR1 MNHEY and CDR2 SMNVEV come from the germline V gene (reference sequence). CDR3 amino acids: CASALGLAREQYF. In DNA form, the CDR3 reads TGTGCCAGCGCCCTCGGGCTAGCCCGCGAGCAGTACTTC.

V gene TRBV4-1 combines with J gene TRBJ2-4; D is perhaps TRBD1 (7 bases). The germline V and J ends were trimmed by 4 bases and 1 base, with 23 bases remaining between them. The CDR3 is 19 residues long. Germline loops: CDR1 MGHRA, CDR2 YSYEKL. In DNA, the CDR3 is TGCGCCAGCAGCCCCTTGGCGGGGCTCAGGGGGAGGGCCAAAAACATTCAGTACTTC. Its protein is CASSPLAGLRGRAKNIQYF.

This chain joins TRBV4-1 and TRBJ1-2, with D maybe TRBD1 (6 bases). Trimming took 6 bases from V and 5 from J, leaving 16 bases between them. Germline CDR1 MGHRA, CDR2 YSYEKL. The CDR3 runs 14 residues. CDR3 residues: CASREDLGGYGYTF. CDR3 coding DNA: TGCGCCAGCAGGGAAGATTTAGGGGGATATGGCTACACCTTC.